This T cell receptor (beta chain) was observed in a study of neoadjuvant nivolumab and ipilimumab in lung cancer. At the level of the study: The combination arm added day-1 ipilimumab 1 mg/kg to nivolumab 3 mg/kg on days 1, 15, 29.

Clones were read by immunoSEQ multiplex PCR, and TCRdb kept only the in-frame ones, dropping some. The sample shows around 21,000 clones, roughly 85% of them seen only once. Germline CDR1 and CDR2: SGHAT and FQDESV (reference sequence). The CDR3 is made up of 13 amino acids. Trimming took off 1 base at V and 3 bases at J, with 6 bases between the two ends. This sample comprised peripheral blood, obtained before neoadjuvant nivolumab, alone or with ipilimumab. The TCR sequence derives from an adult with non-small cell lung cancer. The V gene is TRBV11-1, the J gene TRBJ1-1; D possibly corresponds to TRBD1 (5 bases). The CDR3 nucleotides are TGTGCCAGCAGCTTAGGAGGGGACACTGAAGCTTTCTTT. It is translated as CASSLGGDTEAFF.